Presented here are 13 T cell receptor beta chains from one specimen sequenced in a study of blood T cell repertoires in COVID-19. This table comes from immunoSEQ multiplex PCR, and its TCRdb copy is limited to in-frame clones, with some not included. The data show about 190,000 clones, nearly 90% seen once. Sequencing used peripheral blood. These receptor sequences come from a middle-aged man with acute or convalescent COVID-19.

The J gene is TRBJ1-2, the V gene TRBV2, with D maybe TRBD1 (6 bases). V was cut by 9 bases and J by 5 bases, with 25 bases left in between. The germline V gene has CDR1 SNHLY and CDR2 FYNNEI. CDR3 length: 16 amino acids. The CDR3 spells CARPKGGQGAGYGYTF. DNA of the CDR3: TGTGCCAGGCCGAAGGGGGGGCAAGGTGCGGGGTATGGCTACACCTTC.

The V gene is TRBV4-1, the J gene TRBJ1-1; TRBD1 might be the D (6 bases). V gave up 1 base and J gave up 0 bases, with 15 bases separating them. From germline, CDR1 is MGHRA and CDR2 YSYEKL. The CDR3 totals 17 residues. Here the CDR3 reads CASSQGRLGAMNTEAFF. CDR3 DNA sequence: TGCGCCAGCAGCCAAGGGCGGTTGGGGGCAATGAACACTGAAGCTTTCTTT.

The chain uses TRBV5-1 and TRBJ2-1, with TRBD2 matching 13 bases. V was pared by 1 base and J by 6 bases, with 4 bases of the junction left unmatched. The germline V gene has CDR1 SGHRS and CDR2 YFSETQ. The CDR3 covers 16 residues. The DNA for the CDR3 is TGCGCCAGCAGCTTGAGGACTAGCGGGAGACTCAATGAGCAGTTCTTC. Amino acids: CASSLRTSGRLNEQFF.

The J gene is TRBJ2-7, the V gene TRBV6-7, with 10 bases fitting TRBD2. TRBV6-7 is treated as an ORF (open reading frame) with a function not yet certain. This CDR3 region has 15 residues. J was trimmed by 4 bases and V by 6 bases; bases with no gene match: 9. DNA for the CDR3: TGTGCCAGCAGCCAGAGACTAGCGGGTCTTTACGAGCAGTACGTC. This gives the protein CASSQRLAGLYEQYV.

The CDR3 region has the DNA TGTGCCAGCAACCGACAGGGGAGGTACGAGCAGTACTTC. Amino acids: CASNRQGRYEQYF. The chain couples TRBV7-9 to TRBJ2-7; TRBD1 matches at 8 bases. V trimming: 7 bases; J trimming: 4 bases; junction bases outside the gene matches: 6. CDR1 and CDR2 (germline): SEHNR, FQNEAQ (reference sequence). The CDR3 sequence is 13 residues long.

The V gene is TRBV24-1, the J gene TRBJ1-1, with D possibly TRBD1 on 5 matching bases. Germline V gives CDR1 KGHDR, CDR2 SFDVKD. The V gene lost 7 bases and the J gene lost 4 bases, with 12 bases spanning the gap. The CDR3 is 13 amino acids. In DNA form, the CDR3 reads TGTGCCACCAGGCTCAGGGATGGCACTGAAGCTTTCTTT. Protein sequence: CATRLRDGTEAFF.

The rearrangement uses TRBV18 and TRBJ2-3; 8 positions agree with TRBD2. Germline V gene sequence: CDR1 KGHSH, CDR2 LQKENI. This CDR3 region has 16 residues. After removal of 1 base from V and 3 bases from J, the junction contained 6 bases not matched to a gene. For the CDR3, the DNA is TGTGCCAGCTCACCACGGACTAGCCGGGGGACAGATACGCAGTATTTT. Residues: CASSPRTSRGTDTQYF.

The chain is built from TRBV10-1 and TRBJ2-7; D call uncertain. Germline V gene sequence: CDR1 WNHNN, CDR2 SYGVQD (reference sequence). Trimming shortened V by 10 bases and J by 2 bases, and 18 bases separated the two germline ends. The CDR3 totals 14 residues. CDR3 in amino acids: CATTIPRDTYEQYV. The CDR3 nucleotides read TGCGCCACCACCATTCCCCGAGACACCTACGAGCAGTACGTC.

J is TRBJ2-1 and V is TRBV11-3; D possibly corresponds to TRBD2 (6 bases). V dropped 5 bases and J dropped 4 bases, with 12 bases sitting between them. The V gene's germline CDR1 is SGHNT and CDR2 YENEEA. The CDR3 spans 14 residues. CDR3 protein: CASSPDGSYNEQFF. The CDR3, as DNA: TGTGCCAGCAGCCCCGACGGGAGTTACAATGAGCAGTTCTTC. Based on the CDR3 plus reference TRBV11-3 and TRBJ2-1, the full variable domain is EAGVVQSPRYKIIEKKQPVAFWCNPISGHNTLYWYLQNLGQGPELLIRYENEEAVDDSQLPKDRFSAERLKGVDSTLKIQPAELGDSAVYLCASSPDGSYNEQFFGPGTRLTVL.

The chain combines TRBV7-8 with TRBJ1-5; D is unresolved. The V end lost 4 bases, the J end lost 3 bases, and 13 bases lay between the germline ends. Germline CDR1 is SGHVS and CDR2 is FQNEAQ. The CDR3 is made up of 15 amino acids. CDR3 sequence reads: CASSSRGRDNQPQHF. The CDR3 DNA follows: TGTGCCAGCAGCTCCCGTGGGAGGGACAATCAGCCCCAGCATTTT.

Only one count was recorded for this clone. The gene calls are TRBV18 and TRBJ2-1; 7 positions agree with TRBD2. V shed 3 bases and J 4 bases; nucleotides not matched to a gene: 9. This CDR3 spans 16 amino acids. In germline, CDR1 is KGHSH, CDR2 LQKENI. CDR3 nucleotide sequence: TGTGCCAGCTCACCGGCTTCTAGCGGTGGGTACAATGAGCAGTTCTTC. As protein: CASSPASSGGYNEQFF.

The chain employs TRBV19 and TRBJ1-1; 7 nucleotides align to TRBD1. This CDR3 spans 13 amino acids. V lost 7 bases, J lost 4 bases, and 6 bases stayed unmatched. Germline V lookup: CDR1 LNHDA, CDR2 SQIVND (reference sequence). Here the CDR3 reads CASTHRGGTEAFF. In nucleotides, the CDR3 is TGTGCCAGTACCCACAGGGGAGGCACTGAAGCTTTCTTT. Drawing the rest from reference TRBV19 and TRBJ1-1, the complete variable domain is DGGITQSPKYLFRKEGQNVTLSCEQNLNHDAMYWYRQDPGQGLRLIYYSQIVNDFQKGDIAEGYSVSREKKESFPLTVTSAQKNPTAFYLCASTHRGGTEAFFGQGTRLTVV.

The rearrangement joins TRBV28 to TRBJ2-3; unclear D gene. Germline V gene data show CDR1 as MDHEN and CDR2 as SYDVKM. The CDR3 extends over 13 amino acids. Trimming cost V 5 bases and J 2 bases, with 8 bases left between them. The CDR3 DNA reads as TGTGCCAGCAGTCAGGTACACACAGATACGCAGTATTTT. Translating it yields CASSQVHTDTQYF.